The rows below give T cell receptor beta chains drawn from one sample of a study of human T cells and chemical hapten exposure. From the RACE reads, TCRdb called clonotypes with MiXCR, one entry per CDR3 protein. The sample lists a few hundred thousand distinct CDR3 sequences, 4.5% to 7% seen once, with around 8.8% in the top ten. Sequencing used whole blood, obtained in connection with sensitization to the hapten diphenylcyclopropenone (DPC). The origin of the receptors is a young woman with alopecia areata. Some clones in this sample may be carry-over from other donors' samples. Each CDR3 is given with its conserved first and last residue. A D gene is named only where the DNA matches it firmly. A clone size is listed for some rows: how often the clone was seen (once, few, many), or a class if it is expanded.

abundance: NA; j_gene: TRBJ2-1; d_gene: NA; v_gene: TRBV6-2/TRBV6-3; CDR3aa: CASTDRWSGEQFF; CDR3nt: TGTGCCAGCACCGACCGCTGGTCGGGGGAGCAGTTCTTC
abundance: few; j_gene: TRBJ1-6; d_gene: NA; v_gene: TRBV4-2; CDR3aa: CASSQEGDFSSYNSPLHF; CDR3nt: TGTGCCAGCAGCCAAGAAGGGGATTTCAGCTCCTATAATTCACCCCTCCACTTT
abundance: few; j_gene: TRBJ1-1; d_gene: NA; v_gene: TRBV18; CDR3aa: CASSPQGFWDTEAFF; CDR3nt: TGTGCCAGCTCACCACAGGGTTTTTGGGACACTGAAGCTTTCTTT
abundance: few; j_gene: TRBJ2-2; d_gene: NA; v_gene: TRBV11-3; CDR3aa: CASSRSNGPDTGELFF; CDR3nt: TGTGCCAGCAGCCGTTCTAACGGGCCCGACACCGGGGAGCTGTTTTTT
abundance: few; j_gene: TRBJ1-2; d_gene: TRBD1; v_gene: TRBV2; CDR3aa: CASSTGTGVGYTF; CDR3nt: TGTGCCAGCAGCACCGGGACAGGGGTTGGCTACACCTTC
abundance: many; j_gene: TRBJ1-5; d_gene: NA; v_gene: TRBV6-1; CDR3aa: CASSERGGDSNQPQHF; CDR3nt: TGTGCCAGCAGTGAAAGGGGGGGGGATAGCAATCAGCCCCAGCATTTT
abundance: NA; j_gene: TRBJ1-6; d_gene: NA; v_gene: TRBV15; CDR3aa: CATSKQGASSPLHF; CDR3nt: TGTGCCACCAGCAAGCAGGGCGCGAGTTCACCCCTCCACTTT
abundance: many; j_gene: TRBJ2-1; d_gene: TRBD1; v_gene: TRBV4-2; CDR3aa: CASSWGQDNEQFF; CDR3nt: TGTGCCAGCAGCTGGGGACAGGACAATGAGCAGTTCTTC
abundance: many; j_gene: TRBJ2-5; d_gene: NA; v_gene: TRBV7-3; CDR3aa: CASSSGPGFQETQYF; CDR3nt: TGTGCCAGCAGCTCGGGGCCAGGGTTTCAAGAGACCCAGTACTTC
abundance: few; j_gene: TRBJ1-6; d_gene: TRBD1; v_gene: TRBV12-3/TRBV12-4; CDR3aa: CASSFGGQVNSPLHF; CDR3nt: TGTGCCAGCAGTTTCGGGGGACAGGTTAATTCACCCCTCCACTTT
abundance: few; j_gene: TRBJ2-2; d_gene: NA; v_gene: TRBV18; CDR3aa: CASSHQSAPNTGELFF; CDR3nt: TGTGCCAGCTCACACCAAAGTGCACCCAACACCGGGGAGCTGTTTTTT
abundance: many; j_gene: TRBJ1-2; d_gene: NA; v_gene: TRBV7-9; CDR3aa: CASSPRVQGPYGYTF; CDR3nt: TGTGCCAGCAGCCCGCGGGTCCAGGGCCCCTATGGCTACACCTTC
abundance: NA; j_gene: TRBJ1-5; d_gene: NA; v_gene: TRBV6-2/TRBV6-3; CDR3aa: CASNFGSNQPQHF; CDR3nt: TGTGCCAGCAACTTCGGTAGCAATCAGCCCCAGCATTTT
abundance: many; j_gene: TRBJ2-6; d_gene: NA; v_gene: TRBV7-9; CDR3aa: CASTSTGPSGANVLTF; CDR3nt: TGTGCCAGCACCTCGACAGGCCCCTCTGGGGCCAACGTCCTGACTTTC
abundance: NA; j_gene: TRBJ2-2; d_gene: NA; v_gene: TRBV2; CDR3aa: CASSEVASLFTGELFF; CDR3nt: TGTGCCAGCAGTGAAGTGGCTAGCCTTTTCACCGGGGAGCTGTTTTTT
abundance: NA; j_gene: TRBJ2-2; d_gene: NA; v_gene: TRBV28; CDR3aa: CASLWSGGTGELFF; CDR3nt: TGTGCCAGCCTTTGGTCCGGTGGTACCGGGGAGCTGTTTTTT
abundance: many; j_gene: TRBJ1-4; d_gene: NA; v_gene: TRBV7-8; CDR3aa: CASSPVRGEKLFF; CDR3nt: TGTGCCAGCAGCCCGGTTCGGGGTGAAAAACTGTTTTTT
abundance: NA; j_gene: TRBJ1-4; d_gene: NA; v_gene: TRBV5-6; CDR3aa: CASSSGTTLPDEKLFF; CDR3nt: TGTGCCAGCTCCTCCGGGACAACCTTACCGGATGAAAAACTGTTTTTT
abundance: few; j_gene: TRBJ2-7; d_gene: NA; v_gene: TRBV6-2/TRBV6-3; CDR3aa: CASSSQAAYEQYF; CDR3nt: TGTGCCAGCAGTTCCCAGGCCGCCTACGAGCAGTACTTC
abundance: NA; j_gene: TRBJ1-5; d_gene: TRBD1; v_gene: TRBV10-2; CDR3aa: CASYTGTVDNQPQHF; CDR3nt: TGCGCCAGCTATACCGGGACAGTAGACAATCAGCCCCAGCATTTT
abundance: many; j_gene: TRBJ1-6; d_gene: NA; v_gene: TRBV29-1; CDR3aa: CSVWGVGQTNSPLHF; CDR3nt: TGCAGCGTTTGGGGAGTCGGACAGACTAATTCACCCCTCCACTTT
abundance: NA; j_gene: TRBJ1-4; d_gene: TRBD1; v_gene: TRBV7-8; CDR3aa: CASSLAGTGAEKLFF; CDR3nt: TGTGCCAGCAGCTTAGCGGGGACAGGGGCTGAAAAACTGTTTTTT
abundance: NA; j_gene: TRBJ2-3; d_gene: NA; v_gene: TRBV11-2; CDR3aa: CASSSRSQTDTQYF; CDR3nt: TGTGCCAGCAGCTCTAGGAGCCAAACAGATACGCAGTATTTT
abundance: NA; j_gene: TRBJ2-7; d_gene: TRBD2; v_gene: TRBV7-3; CDR3aa: CASSPQAGASYEQYF; CDR3nt: TGTGCCAGCAGCCCACAAGCGGGGGCCTCCTACGAGCAGTACTTC
abundance: NA; j_gene: TRBJ2-7; d_gene: TRBD1; v_gene: TRBV2; CDR3aa: CASKGQSSYEQYF; CDR3nt: TGTGCCAGCAAGGGACAGAGCTCCTACGAGCAGTACTTC
abundance: many; j_gene: TRBJ2-1; d_gene: NA; v_gene: TRBV7-2; CDR3aa: CASSLVSRGEGEQFF; CDR3nt: TGTGCCAGCAGCTTAGTTAGCAGGGGAGAGGGAGAGCAGTTCTTC
abundance: NA; j_gene: TRBJ2-3; d_gene: NA; v_gene: TRBV29-1; CDR3aa: CSVIPGERDTQYF; CDR3nt: TGCAGCGTAATTCCGGGGGAGCGGGATACGCAGTATTTT
abundance: many; j_gene: TRBJ2-7; d_gene: NA; v_gene: TRBV5-1; CDR3aa: CASRAGQQRSEQYF; CDR3nt: TGCGCCAGCAGGGCGGGACAGCAAAGGAGCGAGCAGTACTTC
abundance: many; j_gene: TRBJ1-1; d_gene: TRBD1; v_gene: TRBV12-3/TRBV12-4; CDR3aa: CASSDGQGTTEAFF; CDR3nt: TGTGCCAGCAGTGACGGACAGGGGACCACTGAAGCTTTCTTT
abundance: few; j_gene: TRBJ1-5; d_gene: NA; v_gene: TRBV4-2; CDR3aa: CASSQAPSGVSNQPQHF; CDR3nt: TGTGCCAGCAGCCAAGCCCCGTCAGGGGTAAGCAATCAGCCCCAGCATTTT
abundance: many; j_gene: TRBJ1-6; d_gene: NA; v_gene: TRBV9; CDR3aa: CASSVRVWNSPLHF; CDR3nt: TGTGCCAGCAGCGTCCGGGTTTGGAATTCACCCCTCCACTTT
abundance: few; j_gene: TRBJ2-3; d_gene: TRBD2; v_gene: TRBV18; CDR3aa: CASSPAAGGTDTQYF; CDR3nt: TGTGCCAGCTCACCTGCGGCGGGGGGCACAGATACGCAGTATTTT
abundance: NA; j_gene: TRBJ2-7; d_gene: TRBD1; v_gene: TRBV12-3/TRBV12-4; CDR3aa: CASKNTGDREQYF; CDR3nt: TGTGCCAGCAAAAATACAGGGGATCGGGAGCAGTACTTC
abundance: many; j_gene: TRBJ2-3; d_gene: NA; v_gene: TRBV5-1; CDR3aa: CASSFRGLSTDTQYF; CDR3nt: TGCGCCAGCAGCTTTCGAGGTCTGAGCACAGATACGCAGTATTTT
abundance: few; j_gene: TRBJ2-7; d_gene: NA; v_gene: TRBV29-1; CDR3aa: CSVGRAMFPYEQYF; CDR3nt: TGCAGCGTTGGTAGGGCAATGTTTCCCTACGAGCAGTACTTC
abundance: NA; j_gene: TRBJ1-5; d_gene: TRBD1; v_gene: TRBV5-4; CDR3aa: CASSLDRAAQPQHF; CDR3nt: TGTGCCAGCAGCCTGGACAGGGCAGCTCAGCCCCAGCATTTT
abundance: many; j_gene: TRBJ1-5; d_gene: TRBD1; v_gene: TRBV7-9; CDR3aa: CASSSDRVKPQHF; CDR3nt: TGTGCCAGCAGCTCAGACAGGGTGAAGCCCCAGCATTTT
abundance: NA; j_gene: TRBJ1-1; d_gene: NA; v_gene: TRBV6-2/TRBV6-3; CDR3aa: CASSYSGRGESGTEAFF; CDR3nt: TGTGCCAGCAGTTACTCGGGGCGCGGGGAAAGCGGCACTGAAGCTTTCTTT
abundance: many; j_gene: TRBJ1-1; d_gene: NA; v_gene: TRBV4-1; CDR3aa: CASSQPGFNTEAFF; CDR3nt: TGCGCCAGCAGCCAACCAGGCTTTAACACTGAAGCTTTCTTT
abundance: few; j_gene: TRBJ1-3; d_gene: NA; v_gene: TRBV10-3; CDR3aa: CAISELLYVAASPGSSGNTIYF; CDR3nt: TGTGCCATCAGTGAGTTACTTTATGTGGCCGCCTCACCTGGCTCCTCTGGAAACACCATATATTTT
abundance: many; j_gene: TRBJ2-5; d_gene: NA; v_gene: TRBV29-1; CDR3aa: CSVEAQGGLIETQYF; CDR3nt: TGCAGCGTTGAAGCTCAAGGGGGTCTGATAGAGACCCAGTACTTC
abundance: NA; j_gene: TRBJ2-5; d_gene: TRBD2; v_gene: TRBV28; CDR3aa: CASSTLSGLAGVQETQYF; CDR3nt: TGTGCCAGCAGTACGCTCTCCGGACTAGCGGGGGTTCAAGAGACCCAGTACTTC
abundance: many; j_gene: TRBJ1-2; d_gene: TRBD1; v_gene: TRBV18; CDR3aa: CASSPRQGEHYGYTF; CDR3nt: TGTGCCAGCTCACCGCGACAGGGGGAGCACTATGGCTACACCTTC
abundance: many; j_gene: TRBJ1-1; d_gene: NA; v_gene: TRBV15; CDR3aa: CATSSGPGARITEAFF; CDR3nt: TGTGCCACCAGCAGTGGGCCAGGGGCCCGTATTACTGAAGCTTTCTTT
abundance: NA; j_gene: TRBJ2-3; d_gene: TRBD2; v_gene: TRBV9; CDR3aa: CASSSGILSTDTQYF; CDR3nt: TGTGCCAGCTCCAGCGGGATCCTAAGCACAGATACGCAGTATTTT
abundance: many; j_gene: TRBJ1-4; d_gene: NA; v_gene: TRBV12-3/TRBV12-4; CDR3aa: CASKIGSMEVLLNEKLFF; CDR3nt: TGTGCCAGCAAAATAGGGAGTATGGAGGTCCTCCTTAATGAAAAACTGTTTTTT
abundance: few; j_gene: TRBJ2-7; d_gene: NA; v_gene: TRBV6-2/TRBV6-3; CDR3aa: CASRSSGAPEQYF; CDR3nt: TGTGCCAGCCGCTCCTCGGGAGCACCCGAGCAGTACTTC
abundance: many; j_gene: TRBJ2-5; d_gene: NA; v_gene: TRBV5-1; CDR3aa: CASSLARGDSQETQYF; CDR3nt: TGCGCCAGCAGCTTGGCCAGGGGGGACAGCCAAGAGACCCAGTACTTC
abundance: many; j_gene: TRBJ2-7; d_gene: TRBD1; v_gene: TRBV6-5; CDR3aa: CASRGDRDEQYF; CDR3nt: TGTGCCAGCAGGGGAGACAGGGACGAGCAGTACTTC
abundance: many; j_gene: TRBJ2-2; d_gene: TRBD1; v_gene: TRBV7-2; CDR3aa: CASSSRDRERITGELFF; CDR3nt: TGTGCCAGCAGCTCCCGGGACAGGGAACGGATCACCGGGGAGCTGTTTTTT
abundance: NA; j_gene: TRBJ1-6; d_gene: NA; v_gene: TRBV5-4; CDR3aa: CASSLGPHLGKDSPLHF; CDR3nt: TGTGCCAGCAGCTTGGGGCCCCATCTTGGGAAAGATTCACCCCTCCACTTT
abundance: NA; j_gene: TRBJ2-7; d_gene: NA; v_gene: TRBV12-3/TRBV12-4; CDR3aa: CASSLDSFKEGEQYF; CDR3nt: TGTGCCAGCAGTTTAGACAGTTTCAAAGAAGGCGAGCAGTACTTC
abundance: few; j_gene: TRBJ1-1; d_gene: TRBD1; v_gene: TRBV4-1; CDR3aa: CASSHVDRVETEAFF; CDR3nt: TGCGCCAGCAGTCACGTGGACAGGGTAGAAACTGAAGCTTTCTTT
abundance: few; j_gene: TRBJ1-6; d_gene: NA; v_gene: TRBV7-8; CDR3aa: CASSLERGGNSPLHF; CDR3nt: TGTGCCAGCAGCCTTGAGCGGGGTGGTAATTCACCCCTCCACTTT
abundance: few; j_gene: TRBJ2-3; d_gene: NA; v_gene: TRBV5-4; CDR3aa: CASSLGGARTDTQYF; CDR3nt: TGTGCCAGCAGCTTGGGAGGGGCTCGCACAGATACGCAGTATTTT
abundance: NA; j_gene: TRBJ2-3; d_gene: NA; v_gene: TRBV6-2/TRBV6-3; CDR3aa: CASSSRPAPFTDTQYF; CDR3nt: TGTGCCAGCAGCTCTAGACCCGCCCCGTTCACAGATACGCAGTATTTT
abundance: few; j_gene: TRBJ2-5; d_gene: TRBD1; v_gene: TRBV7-9; CDR3aa: CASGQGPETQYF; CDR3nt: TGTGCCAGCGGACAGGGTCCAGAGACCCAGTACTTC